This T cell receptor (beta chain) was recovered during a study of cytomegalovirus exposure and HLA in healthy donors (dated by TCRdb to the late 2010s). Some background on the complete study: An earlier analysis of 587 of the donors reported 276 Gb of sequence data and 117 million unique TCR beta sequences obtained from about 180 million T cells. An early release covering approximately 600 HLA-typed donors comprised about 290 gigabases of sequencing data and roughly 85 million unique TCR sequences. Among the roughly 410 genotyped donors, 75% to 90% belonged to the genetic ancestry cluster associated with self-reported Caucasian donors. The aim of the study was to test whether cataloging public T cell receptors could identify signatures of past pathogen exposure. The study profiled the T cell repertoires of hundreds of subjects by immunosequencing and related them to cytomegalovirus serostatus. Along with the approximately 620-subject first cohort, a separate validation cohort of roughly 110 different subjects was used. To predict cytomegalovirus infection status, the study brought together high-throughput TCR immunosequencing, statistical association of individual TCRs with disease status, and machine learning. A later analysis re-examined previously published TCR beta repertoires from more than 650 donors and added high-resolution HLA genotyping to investigate patterns of TCR occurrence. Rather than drawing on any new phenotypic data, the later analysis identified candidate immune exposures from TCR beta sequences and the way those sequences occurred across donors. In an earlier analysis of roughly 580 of the donors, high-throughput TCR beta sequencing was used to judge whether each TCR beta V gene segment behaved as functional or pseudogenic. Donor age, sex, ethnicity and CMV serostatus were compiled together with the repertoire data. A later genetic analysis took genome-wide SNP genotypes for 398 of the 666 donors and used that subset as a discovery cohort. All discovery cohort repertoires had been generated on a single sequencing platform. Class I and class II HLA loci were covered by the typing at four-digit resolution. Typing coverage varied by locus: 629-630 donors for A, B, C, DRB1 and DQB1; about 520 for DQA1; over 600 for DPA1; approximately 470 for DPB1. About five DR-DQ haplotypes were treated as single units for association and clustering because of strong linkage in the cohort. Among around 400 genotyped donors of the cohort, an average of about 240,000 unique TCR beta nucleotide sequences was sequenced per donor, of which approximately 19% were non-productive.

The cohort consisted of 666 healthy bone marrow donors. All cohort members were sampled while nominally healthy, although unrecorded immune exposures were likely present. The donor tested CMV seropositive and was one of the 289 seropositive cohort members. Every donor gave a peripheral blood sample, and the peripheral blood mononuclear cells from that sample were used for TCR beta sequencing. Genomic DNA was extracted from the blood cell samples with the Qiagen DNeasy Blood Extraction Kit. For CDR1 and CDR2, the germline V gene lists SGHDN and FVKESK. The CDR3, from cysteine to phenylalanine, totals 14 residues. CDR3 DNA only is kept here, 42 bases in frame from base 1. V loses 0 bases at its end and J loses 6 bases; junction bases beyond the gene matches: 1. In regard to this clone: The antigen this receptor binds is unknown. No base quality values were provided; no much bigger clone lies one nucleotide off.

Broad study findings and their caveats: A group of highly shared sequence variants was considered likely to be a technical artifact of the sequencing pipeline. Specific HLA alleles were associated with over 15,000 TCR beta sequences at a false discovery rate of 0.05 in a later analysis. An earlier analysis of 587 of the donors showed that most TCR beta V segments appeared in productive rearrangements either about 87% or about 30% of the time, which broadly matched IMGT annotations. Because HLA typing was unavailable for some donors at each locus, only the typed subset was used in association tests. A later genetic analysis reported fewer N-insertions in productive TCRs among donors in an Asian-associated ancestry cluster than the approximately 700-donor mean. The presence/absence analyses assumed that sequencing depth was roughly uniform across donors, and that assumption may not be true. In vitro tests confirmed that a few of the cytomegalovirus-associated TCR beta chains recognize cytomegalovirus antigens. The classifier was reported to diagnose cytomegalovirus status with high specificity and sensitivity in both the original cohort and the validation cohort. The study listed 170 or so TCR beta chains as associated with cytomegalovirus. Only TCR beta chains were sequenced in this cohort, and the absence of alpha or paired-chain data limited detectable features. A further reported finding was that TCR beta sequences accurately predicted the HLA-A and HLA-B alleles for most subjects in the first cohort. An association between a missense DCLRE1C variant and V-gene and J-gene trimming of TCR beta chains was found in a later genetic analysis and replicated in an independent cohort. Linkage disequilibrium might explain the correlated functional status among segregating V segments, but an unknown experimental factor could not be ruled out. Because the 87-base-pair reads could not distinguish some IMGT-functional V segments, including TRBV6-2 and TRBV6-3, those segments were excluded. In a later analysis, HLA-associated TCR beta chains showed more clonal expansion and lower generation probabilities than non-associated chains that were equally common. Strong co-occurrence of HLA alleles, especially DR and DQ, made assigning TCR associations to individual alleles difficult. In a later analysis, TCR association rates were found to vary across HLA loci, with the most associated TCRs seen for DRB1 alleles and the fewest for HLA-C alleles. Most TCR sequences were seen in very few donors, while some public TCRs were found in many individuals. About 17 rarely observed V segments, including chromosome 9 orphons, were excluded from the earlier analysis of almost 600 of the donors because counts were too low. It was suggested by the authors that the approach could potentially be generalized to other disease states and immunological phenotypes. CMV serostatus was the only immune exposure information available for the cohort. According to a later analysis, most CMV-associated TCR beta chains appeared to be HLA-restricted, and the HLA associations seemed to be driven largely by CMV exposure. In a later analysis, several top co-occurrence clusters were reported to appear linked to parvovirus B19, influenza, CMV and Epstein-Barr virus.

Receptors were amplified or captured by the immunoSEQ multiplex PCR assay. The multiplex PCR relied on a mix of 60 forward primers for TCR Vbeta segments and 13 reverse primers for TCR Jbeta segments. Amplification of the CDR3 region of rearranged TCR beta genes was performed with a multiplex PCR assay on genomic DNA. Amplified TCR beta libraries were sequenced as 87-base-pair reads on the Illumina HiSeq System. As for the authors' bioinformatics: Across the 670 or so repertoires, a later analysis counted approximately 75 million unique TCR beta chains, roughly 11 million of which were shared by at least two donors. A nearest-neighbor algorithm error-corrected the raw reads and collapsed the reads into unique sequences, merging closely related sequences to remove PCR and sequencing errors. To assign V, D and J gene segments, CDR3 sequences were aligned to IMGT reference sequences. For a sequence to be retained, a match of at least six nucleotides to both a V gene segment and a J gene segment was required. Rearrangements were classified as productive when the CDR3 lacked stop codons and remained in frame with V and J, and all other rearrangements were classified as non-productive. Following IMGT convention, CDR3 was defined as the stretch from the second conserved V-encoded cysteine to the conserved J-encoded phenylalanine. The earlier analysis of some 550 of the donors excluded any sequence lacking an unambiguous match to a single V gene segment. An earlier analysis of 587 of the donors classified V segments as functional when productive rearrangements were above 56.7% and as segregating when the standard deviation between donors was above 5%. To diagnose cytomegalovirus status from the catalog of TCR beta chain sequences, a statistical classification framework was built. In a later analysis, TCR nucleotide sequences were compared against IMGT/GENE-DB human TR gene sequences so that V and J genes could be assigned. A later analysis assigned CDR3 sequences and most-parsimonious VDJ recombination scenarios with the TCRdist pipeline. A later analysis defined each TCR beta chain by its CDR3 amino acid sequence plus V-gene family, and excluded reads lacking a unique V-gene family. In a later analysis, around 600 highly shared, low-generation-probability nucleotide sequences were removed to address suspected cross-contamination and a sequencing artifact. For each public chain, a later analysis derived a clonal expansion index from normalized ranks of inferred template counts within each repertoire. Generation probabilities in a later analysis came from a VDJ recombination model fitted to out-of-frame rearrangements, and those results were checked against IGoR. A later analysis scored TCR-TCR, TCR-HLA and TCR-CMV co-occurrence with hypergeometric tests, applying a repertoire-size bias correction to TCR pairs. To estimate false discovery rates, a later analysis permuted the HLA or CMV assignments 20 times. In a later analysis, co-occurring TCRs were grouped with DBSCAN, and TCRdist sequence similarity was added when clustering was performed within HLA-allele-positive subsets. Repertoires with fewer than 30,000 or more than 120,000 public chains, plus five repertoires with anomalous nucleotide sharing, were excluded from co-occurrence clustering. The immuneACCESS repertoire file appears here via TCRdb, limited to in-frame rearrangements. These files lack a portion of the clones; in checked studies, under half of the deficit traces to unresolved V genes, and the cause of the others is not known. V, J and clone size are those of that table, while D and trimming were read from the DNA. The sample table holds roughly 180,000 clones, of which 75% to 85% were seen once. The top ten clonotypes cover 2% to 3% of the sample.

Sequenced material: PBMCs. The V and J genes are TRBV14 and TRBJ2-7, with 11 middle bases fitting TRBD1. The sequence came from a woman in her 30s in good health and CMV-seropositive. CDR3 reads: CASSQDGQGAEQYF. The nucleotides read TGTGCCAGCAGCCAAGACGGACAGGGGGCCGAGCAGTACTTC.